Detailed here is one TCR beta chain. Its target is not known. Genomic DNA (from each subset) was split evenly across several immunoSEQ plates. TCRdb's copy holds only in-frame clones and misses some; the assay was immunoSEQ multiplex PCR. The sample records 2 million or so clones, around 95% being singletons. The data originate from a study of shared clonotypes between healthy human individuals. Study details: Each donor contributed plates that comprised three CD4 naive, three CD4 memory, two CD8 naive and one CD8 memory. Study outcomes and limitations: Relative to their counterparts shared across all four donors, non-shared clonotypes exhibited diminished generation probabilities.

In the CD4+ fraction, cells were divided into CD45RA+ naive and CD45RA-negative memory subsets. Sequencing was carried out using naive CD4+ T cells sorted from blood. The subset here: CD45RA+ positively selected. The receptor was derived from a man between 18 and 35 years old in good health.

The CDR3 here is CASSAGLPRGDNGELFF. CDR3 sequence (DNA): TGTGCCAGCAGCGCCGGACTACCGAGAGGGGATAACGGGGAGCTGTTTTTT. V is TRBV5-6 and J is TRBJ2-2, with a weak D call TRBD2 (6 bases). Deletions cut 4 bases from V and 7 bases from J, with 23 bases between. The germline gives CDR1 SGHDT, CDR2 YYEEEE. This CDR3 is built from 17 residues.